Listed below are T cell receptor beta chains from one sample, sequenced in a study of blood T cell repertoires in COVID-19. Libraries were prepared by immunoSEQ multiplex PCR; TCRdb keeps only in-frame clonotypes and omits some of them. Among fewer than 200,000 clones, 85% were seen once, and the ten largest hold approximately 3.3%. The source material was peripheral blood. The receptor source for this set is a human donor with acute or convalescent COVID-19. The donor label of this sample is uncertain. Each CDR3 is given with its conserved first and last residue. The order of the fields is D gene, V gene, J gene, CDR3 length, clone size, CDR3 protein, CDR3 DNA. D genes are given only for firm matches. Part of the rows lack a size; the others show once, few, many or a class for expanded clones.

d_call: TRBD1; v_call: TRBV7-9; j_call: TRBJ1-2; cdr3_length: 14; clone_size: NA; cdr3_aa: CASWRDSQPYGYTF; cdr3_nt: TGTGCCAGCTGGAGGGACAGCCAGCCCTATGGCTACACCTTC
d_call: NA; v_call: TRBV15; j_call: TRBJ1-3; cdr3_length: 15; clone_size: NA; cdr3_aa: CATSSLRISGNTIYF; cdr3_nt: TGTGCCACCAGCAGCCTCAGGATCTCTGGAAACACCATATATTTT
d_call: NA; v_call: TRBV11-1; j_call: TRBJ1-4; cdr3_length: 11; clone_size: NA; cdr3_aa: CASRSSEKLFF; cdr3_nt: TGTGCCAGCAGAAGCTCAGAAAAACTGTTTTTT
d_call: NA; v_call: TRBV6-2/TRBV6-3; j_call: TRBJ1-2; cdr3_length: 14; clone_size: many; cdr3_aa: CASNPTGVTYGYTF; cdr3_nt: TGTGCCAGCAACCCGACAGGCGTAACCTATGGCTACACCTTC
d_call: NA; v_call: TRBV2; j_call: TRBJ1-5; cdr3_length: 15; clone_size: NA; cdr3_aa: CASMPQGGGGQPQHF; cdr3_nt: TGTGCCAGCATGCCCCAGGGCGGGGGAGGACAGCCCCAGCATTTT
d_call: TRBD2; v_call: TRBV11-3; j_call: TRBJ2-2; cdr3_length: 15; clone_size: NA; cdr3_aa: CASSRGGAVTGELFF; cdr3_nt: TGTGCCAGCAGCCGCGGGGGGGCGGTCACCGGGGAGCTGTTTTTT
d_call: NA; v_call: TRBV5-1; j_call: TRBJ1-1; cdr3_length: 15; clone_size: NA; cdr3_aa: CASSLVGARDTEAFF; cdr3_nt: TGCGCCAGCAGCTTGGTGGGCGCGAGGGACACTGAAGCTTTCTTT
d_call: TRBD1; v_call: TRBV6-2/TRBV6-3; j_call: TRBJ2-3; cdr3_length: 16; clone_size: once; cdr3_aa: CASSYHRGKRSDTQYF; cdr3_nt: TGTGCCAGCAGTTACCACAGGGGCAAGAGATCAGATACGCAGTATTTT
d_call: TRBD1; v_call: TRBV18; j_call: TRBJ1-1; cdr3_length: 14; clone_size: NA; cdr3_aa: CASSPLTGDTEAFF; cdr3_nt: TGTGCCAGCTCACCGTTAACAGGGGACACTGAAGCTTTCTTT
d_call: TRBD2; v_call: TRBV7-2; j_call: TRBJ2-1; cdr3_length: 14; clone_size: NA; cdr3_aa: CASSPQTSMSEQFF; cdr3_nt: TGTGCCAGCAGCCCGCAGACTAGCATGAGTGAGCAGTTCTTC